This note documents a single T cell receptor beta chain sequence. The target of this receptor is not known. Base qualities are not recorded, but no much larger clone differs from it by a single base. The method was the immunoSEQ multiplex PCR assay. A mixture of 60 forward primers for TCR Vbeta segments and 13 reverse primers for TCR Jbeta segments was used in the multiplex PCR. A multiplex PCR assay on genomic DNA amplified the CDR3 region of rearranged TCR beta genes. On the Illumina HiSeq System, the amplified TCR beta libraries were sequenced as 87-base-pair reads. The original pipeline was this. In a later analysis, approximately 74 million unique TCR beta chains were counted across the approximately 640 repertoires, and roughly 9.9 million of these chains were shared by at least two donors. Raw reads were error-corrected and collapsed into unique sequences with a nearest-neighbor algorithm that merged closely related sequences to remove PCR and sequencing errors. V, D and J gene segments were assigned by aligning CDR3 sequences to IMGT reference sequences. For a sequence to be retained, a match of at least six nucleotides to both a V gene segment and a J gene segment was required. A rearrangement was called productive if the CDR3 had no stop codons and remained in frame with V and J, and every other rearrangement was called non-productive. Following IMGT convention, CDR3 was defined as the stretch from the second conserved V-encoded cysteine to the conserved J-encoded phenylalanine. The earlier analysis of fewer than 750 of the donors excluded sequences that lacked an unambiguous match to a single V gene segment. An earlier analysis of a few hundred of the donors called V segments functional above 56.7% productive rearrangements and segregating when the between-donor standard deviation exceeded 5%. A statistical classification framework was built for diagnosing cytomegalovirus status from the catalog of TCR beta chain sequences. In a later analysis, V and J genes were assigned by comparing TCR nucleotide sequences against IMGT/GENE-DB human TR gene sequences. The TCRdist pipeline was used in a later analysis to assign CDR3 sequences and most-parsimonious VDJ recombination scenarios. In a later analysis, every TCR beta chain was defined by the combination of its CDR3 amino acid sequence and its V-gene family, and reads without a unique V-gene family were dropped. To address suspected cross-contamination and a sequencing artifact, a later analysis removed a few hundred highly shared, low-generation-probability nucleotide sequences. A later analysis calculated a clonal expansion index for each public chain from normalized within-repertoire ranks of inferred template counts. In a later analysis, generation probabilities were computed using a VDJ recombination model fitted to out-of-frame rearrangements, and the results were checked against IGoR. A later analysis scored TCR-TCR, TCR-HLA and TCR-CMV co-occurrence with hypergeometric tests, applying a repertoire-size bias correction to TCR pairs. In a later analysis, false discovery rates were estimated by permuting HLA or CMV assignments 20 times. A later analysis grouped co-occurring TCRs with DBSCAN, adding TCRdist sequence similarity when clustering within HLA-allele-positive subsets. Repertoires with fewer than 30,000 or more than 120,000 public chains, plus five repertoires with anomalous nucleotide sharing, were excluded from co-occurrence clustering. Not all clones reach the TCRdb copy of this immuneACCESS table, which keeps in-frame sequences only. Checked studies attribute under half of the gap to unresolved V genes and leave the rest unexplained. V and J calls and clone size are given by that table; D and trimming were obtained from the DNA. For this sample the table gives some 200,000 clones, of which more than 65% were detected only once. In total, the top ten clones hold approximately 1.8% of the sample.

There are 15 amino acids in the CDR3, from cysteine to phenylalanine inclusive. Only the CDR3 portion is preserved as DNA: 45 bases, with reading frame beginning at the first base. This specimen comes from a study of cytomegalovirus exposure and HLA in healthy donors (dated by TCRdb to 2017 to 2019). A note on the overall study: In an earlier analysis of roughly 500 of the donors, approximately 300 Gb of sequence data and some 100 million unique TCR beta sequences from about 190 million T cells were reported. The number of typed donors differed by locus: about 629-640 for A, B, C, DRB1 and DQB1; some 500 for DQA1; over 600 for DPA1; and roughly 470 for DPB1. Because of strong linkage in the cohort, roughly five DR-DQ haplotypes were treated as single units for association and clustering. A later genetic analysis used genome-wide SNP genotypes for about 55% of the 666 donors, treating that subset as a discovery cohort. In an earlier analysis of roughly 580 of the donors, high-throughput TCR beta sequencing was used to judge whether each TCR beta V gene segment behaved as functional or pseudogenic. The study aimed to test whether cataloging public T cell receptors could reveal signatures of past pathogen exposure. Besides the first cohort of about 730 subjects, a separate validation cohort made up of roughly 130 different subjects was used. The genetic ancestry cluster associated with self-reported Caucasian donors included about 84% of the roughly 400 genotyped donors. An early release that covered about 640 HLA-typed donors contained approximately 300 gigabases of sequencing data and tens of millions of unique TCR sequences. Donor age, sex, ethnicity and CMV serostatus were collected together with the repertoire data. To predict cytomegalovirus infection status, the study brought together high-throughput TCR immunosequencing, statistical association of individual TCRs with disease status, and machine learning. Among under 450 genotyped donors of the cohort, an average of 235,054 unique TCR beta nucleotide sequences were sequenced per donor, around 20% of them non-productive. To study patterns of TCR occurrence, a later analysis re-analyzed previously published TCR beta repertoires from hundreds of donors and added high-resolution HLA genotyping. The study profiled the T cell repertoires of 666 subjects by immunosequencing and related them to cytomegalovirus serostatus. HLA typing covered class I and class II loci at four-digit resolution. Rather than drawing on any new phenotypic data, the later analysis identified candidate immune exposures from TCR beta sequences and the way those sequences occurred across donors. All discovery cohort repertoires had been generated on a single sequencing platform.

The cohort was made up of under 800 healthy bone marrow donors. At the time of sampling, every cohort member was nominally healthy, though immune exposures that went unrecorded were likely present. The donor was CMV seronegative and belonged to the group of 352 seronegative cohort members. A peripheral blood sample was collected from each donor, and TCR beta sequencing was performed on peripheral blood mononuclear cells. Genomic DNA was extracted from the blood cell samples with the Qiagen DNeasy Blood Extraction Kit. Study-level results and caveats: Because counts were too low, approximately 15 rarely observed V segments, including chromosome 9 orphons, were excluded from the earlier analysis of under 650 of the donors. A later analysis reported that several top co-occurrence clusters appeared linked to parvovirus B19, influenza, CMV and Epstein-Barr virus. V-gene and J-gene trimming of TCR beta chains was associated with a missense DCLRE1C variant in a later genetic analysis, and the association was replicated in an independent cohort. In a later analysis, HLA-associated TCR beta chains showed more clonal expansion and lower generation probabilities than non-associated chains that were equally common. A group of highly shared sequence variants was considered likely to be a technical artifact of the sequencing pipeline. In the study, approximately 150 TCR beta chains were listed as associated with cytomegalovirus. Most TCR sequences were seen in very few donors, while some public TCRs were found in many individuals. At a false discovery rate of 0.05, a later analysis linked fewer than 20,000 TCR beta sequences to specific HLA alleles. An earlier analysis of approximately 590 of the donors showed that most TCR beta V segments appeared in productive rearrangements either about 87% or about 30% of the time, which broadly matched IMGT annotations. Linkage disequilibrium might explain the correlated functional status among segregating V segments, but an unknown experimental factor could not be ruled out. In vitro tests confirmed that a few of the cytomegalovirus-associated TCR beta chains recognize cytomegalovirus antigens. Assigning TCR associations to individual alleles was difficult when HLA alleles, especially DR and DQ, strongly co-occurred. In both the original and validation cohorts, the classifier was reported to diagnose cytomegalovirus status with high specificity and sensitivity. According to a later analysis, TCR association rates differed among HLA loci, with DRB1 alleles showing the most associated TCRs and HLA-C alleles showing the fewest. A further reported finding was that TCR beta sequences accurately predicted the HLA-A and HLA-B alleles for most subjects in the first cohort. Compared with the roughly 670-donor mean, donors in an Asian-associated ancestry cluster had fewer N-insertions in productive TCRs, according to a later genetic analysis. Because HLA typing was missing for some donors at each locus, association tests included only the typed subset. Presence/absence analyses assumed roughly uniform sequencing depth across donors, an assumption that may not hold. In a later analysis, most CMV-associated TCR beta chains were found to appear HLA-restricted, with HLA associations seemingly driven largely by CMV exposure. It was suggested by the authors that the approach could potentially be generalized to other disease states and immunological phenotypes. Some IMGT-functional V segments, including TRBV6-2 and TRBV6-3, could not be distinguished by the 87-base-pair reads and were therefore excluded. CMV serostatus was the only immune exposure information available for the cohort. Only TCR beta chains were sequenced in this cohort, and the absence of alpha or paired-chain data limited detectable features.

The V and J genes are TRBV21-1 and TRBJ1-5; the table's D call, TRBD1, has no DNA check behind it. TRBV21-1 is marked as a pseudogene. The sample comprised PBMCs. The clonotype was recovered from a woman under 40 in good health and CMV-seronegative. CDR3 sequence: CASSKNDSSNQPQHF. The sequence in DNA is TGTGCCAGCAGCAAAAATGACAGTAGCAATCAGCCCCAGCATTTT.